This T cell receptor (beta chain) appears in the sequencing data of a study of blood T cell repertoires in COVID-19. Produced via immunoSEQ multiplex PCR; TCRdb's table is partial and in-frame only. The repertoire holds tens of thousands of clones, with roughly 85% as singletons. CDR1 is SNHLY, CDR2 FYNNEI, per germline. Trimming removed 4 bases at V and 0 bases at J, with 6 bases between. The CDR3 totals 13 residues. The rearrangement joins TRBV2 to TRBJ1-1; D is ambiguous. The TCR was taken from a human donor in a cohort sampled during active COVID-19. Sample: peripheral blood. CDR3 residues: CASSAVLNTEAFF. The CDR3 DNA sequence: TGTGCCAGCAGTGCCGTTCTGAACACTGAAGCTTTCTTT.